A single sample is the source of the 17 T cell receptor beta chains below, sequenced in a study of identifying expanded T cells in peripheral blood. Assay: immunoSEQ multiplex PCR; the TCRdb copy retains only in-frame clones and omits some. Among over 65,000 clones, about 90% were seen once, and the ten largest hold about 7%. Material for sequencing was blood. The source is a person aged 18 to 75 in good health.

The V and J genes are TRBV5-4 and TRBJ1-2; no reliable D call. Looked up from germline, CDR1 is SGHNT and CDR2 is YYREEE (reference sequence). V was pared by 3 bases and J by 8 bases, with 11 bases between. This CDR3 contains 12 residues. The CDR3 bases are TGTGCCAGCAGCTGGCAGGACGGCGGCTACACCTTC. This sequence encodes CASSWQDGGYTF. The full variable domain, completed using reference TRBV5-4 and TRBJ1-2, is ETGVTQSPTHLIKTRGQQVTLRCSSQSGHNTVSWYQQALGQGPQFIFQYYREEENGRGNFPPRFSGLQFPNYSSELNVNALELDDSALYLCASSWQDGGYTFGSGTRLTVV.

The chain uses TRBV7-9 and TRBJ1-2, with D perhaps matching TRBD1 (6 bases). CDR1 and CDR2 from the germline V gene are SEHNR and FQNEAQ (reference sequence). The CDR3 is made up of 16 amino acids. With 5 bases removed from V and 4 bases from J, the gap between germline ends came to 20 bases. Written as DNA, the CDR3 is TGTGCCAGCAGCACTAACCGCAGGGGCTGGGGCTATGGCTACACCTTC. This codes for CASSTNRRGWGYGYTF.

The V gene is TRBV7-3, the J gene TRBJ1-1; D not certain. The CDR3 covers 13 residues. In germline, CDR1 is SGHTA, CDR2 FQGTGA. The V end was cut by 2 bases, the J end by 3 bases, with 7 bases between. CDR3 DNA: TGTGCCAGCAGCTTATCCACATACACTGAAGCTTTCTTT. Amino acid sequence: CASSLSTYTEAFF.

Here the CDR3 DNA reads TGTGCCAGCAGCACCGGGACAGGTACCTACGAGCAGTACTTC. Its translation: CASSTGTGTYEQYF. V gene TRBV5-4 combines with J gene TRBJ2-7; TRBD1 matches at 8 bases. Germline V gene data show CDR1 as SGHNT and CDR2 as YYREEE (reference sequence). The CDR3 covers 14 residues. V lost 4 bases and J lost 2; bases outside the gene matches: 5.

The chain has TRBV30 and TRBJ1-1, with 9 nucleotides matching TRBD1. CDR3 size: 16 residues. J lost 3 bases, V lost 1 base, and 9 bases had no gene match. CDR1 and CDR2 from the germline V gene are GTSNPN and SVGIG (reference sequence). CDR3 in DNA: TGTGCCTGGAGTGACAGACCGAGGACAGGGGACACTGAAGCTTTCTTT. Translating it yields CAWSDRPRTGDTEAFF.

The J gene is TRBJ1-2, the V gene TRBV4-1; 11 nucleotides line up with TRBD1. Germline V lookup: CDR1 MGHRA, CDR2 YSYEKL. The length of the CDR3 is 15 residues. J was trimmed by 5 bases and V by 5 bases; bases with no gene match: 7. The CDR3: CASSTWTGGAYGYTF. The CDR3 DNA sequence: TGCGCCAGCAGCACCTGGACAGGGGGCGCGTATGGCTACACCTTC.

This clone has only one observation. This chain connects TRBV18 to TRBJ1-2; no clear D gene. Per germline, CDR1 KGHSH and CDR2 LQKENI. Between the trimmed V and J ends, which lost 4 bases and 5 bases, there was a span of 17 bases. The CDR3 runs to 15 residues. In nucleotides, the CDR3 is TGTGCCAGCTCACGTGTCGAAAGGGCGTTGTATGGCTACACCTTC. Its protein is CASSRVERALYGYTF.

The chain recombines TRBV7-9 with TRBJ2-2, with D possibly matching TRBD1 (7 bases). The CDR3 extends over 16 amino acids. Germline V gene lookup returns CDR1 SEHNR and CDR2 FQNEAQ (reference sequence). V was pared by 4 bases and J by 9 bases, with 21 bases between. The CDR3 loop reads CASSSIRGGQVRELFF. The CDR3 DNA sequence: TGTGCCAGCAGCTCGATTAGGGGAGGACAGGTCCGGGAGCTGTTTTTT.

The chain carries TRBV6-1 and TRBJ1-5; 7 nucleotides line up with TRBD1. This CDR3 is built from 15 residues. The germline gives CDR1 MNHNS, CDR2 SASEGT. V lost 4 bases to trimming and J lost 7 bases; unmatched junction nucleotides: 10. CDR3 sequence: CASSGYRGSRQPQHF. CDR3 DNA sequence: TGTGCCAGCAGTGGGTACAGGGGCAGTCGGCAGCCCCAGCATTTT.

The chain uses TRBV14 and TRBJ1-1; 8 bases map to TRBD1. With V trimmed by 1 base and J by 9 bases, 7 bases remained unmatched. Per the germline V gene, CDR1 is SGHDN and CDR2 is FVKESK. CDR3 length: 14 residues. CDR3 coding DNA: TGTGCCAGCAGCCAAGCTGGGACAGGCGACAAAGCTTTCTTT. Its translation is CASSQAGTGDKAFF.

V is TRBV19 and J is TRBJ1-3, with 7 bases that match TRBD1. The CDR3 runs to 17 residues. J lost 1 base, V lost 6 bases, and 12 bases had no gene match. The germline gives CDR1 LNHDA, CDR2 SQIVND (reference sequence). CDR3 sequence (DNA): TGTGCCAGTAGGTTTATACAGGGGAGACTTTCTGGAAACACCATATATTTT. It encodes CASRFIQGRLSGNTIYF.

The chain employs TRBV19 and TRBJ2-7; tentative D call: TRBD1 (5 bases). The CDR3 extends over 13 amino acids. V dropped 4 bases and J dropped 4 bases, with 11 bases sitting between them. Germline V gene data show CDR1 as LNHDA and CDR2 as SQIVND (reference sequence). The CDR3 spells CASSTQGPYEQYF. As DNA, the CDR3 is TGTGCCAGTAGTACCCAGGGCCCATACGAGCAGTACTTC.

This chain joins TRBV6-1 and TRBJ2-5; D gene unclear. In germline, CDR1 is MNHNS, CDR2 SASEGT. With 8 bases removed from V and 1 base from J, the gap between germline ends came to 11 bases. The CDR3 covers 13 residues. CDR3 sequence (DNA): TGTGCCAGCTGTCGGCGGAGCCAAGAGACCCAGTACTTC. This translates into CASCRRSQETQYF.

This chain links TRBV14 with TRBJ1-2, with TRBD1 matching 7 bases. Per germline, CDR1 SGHDN and CDR2 FVKESK. Germline trimming cut 4 bases from V and 0 bases from J; bases unmatched to any gene: 5. The CDR3 is 15 amino acids. CDR3 residues: CASSPGTVANYGYTF. In nucleotides, the CDR3 is TGTGCCAGCAGCCCCGGGACAGTAGCTAACTATGGCTACACCTTC. The variable domain in full, completed from reference TRBV14 and TRBJ1-2, reads EAGVTQFPSHSVIEKGQTVTLRCDPISGHDNLYWYRRVMGKEIKFLLHFVKESKQDESGMPNNRFLAERTGGTYSTLKVQPAELEDSGVYFCASSPGTVANYGYTFGSGTRLTVV.

The rearrangement uses TRBV13 and TRBJ2-3; 9 bases map to TRBD1. The CDR3 consists of 15 residues. Unmatched junction bases numbered 9, after V lost 7 bases and J lost 4 bases. CDR1 PRHDT and CDR2 FYEKMQ come from the germline V gene (reference sequence). The CDR3 here is CASTTTGGRSDTQYF. The CDR3 bases are TGTGCCAGCACCACTACAGGGGGCAGGTCAGATACGCAGTATTTT. The full variable domain, its missing parts supplied by reference TRBV13 and TRBJ2-3, is AAGVIQSPRHLIKEKRETATLKCYPIPRHDTVYWYQQGPGQDPQFLISFYEKMQSDKGSIPDRFSAQQFSDYHSELNMSSLELGDSALYFCASTTTGGRSDTQYFGPGTRLTVL.

The chain carries TRBV2 and TRBJ1-1; D unclear. Germline CDR1 SNHLY, CDR2 FYNNEI. The V gene lost 6 bases and the J gene lost 0 bases, with 11 bases spanning the gap. The CDR3 runs 14 residues. The CDR3 DNA reads TGTGCCAGCAGAGAAACCTTACTGAACACTGAAGCTTTCTTT. It is translated as CASRETLLNTEAFF.

The J gene is TRBJ1-1, the V gene TRBV11-2; no clear D gene. V was clipped by 5 bases and J by 3 bases, with 10 bases between them. CDR1 and CDR2 from the germline V gene are SGHAT and FQNNGV. The CDR3 spans 13 residues. CDR3 region: CASSPGGYTEAFF. DNA of the CDR3: TGTGCCAGCAGCCCGGGAGGGTACACTGAAGCTTTCTTT.